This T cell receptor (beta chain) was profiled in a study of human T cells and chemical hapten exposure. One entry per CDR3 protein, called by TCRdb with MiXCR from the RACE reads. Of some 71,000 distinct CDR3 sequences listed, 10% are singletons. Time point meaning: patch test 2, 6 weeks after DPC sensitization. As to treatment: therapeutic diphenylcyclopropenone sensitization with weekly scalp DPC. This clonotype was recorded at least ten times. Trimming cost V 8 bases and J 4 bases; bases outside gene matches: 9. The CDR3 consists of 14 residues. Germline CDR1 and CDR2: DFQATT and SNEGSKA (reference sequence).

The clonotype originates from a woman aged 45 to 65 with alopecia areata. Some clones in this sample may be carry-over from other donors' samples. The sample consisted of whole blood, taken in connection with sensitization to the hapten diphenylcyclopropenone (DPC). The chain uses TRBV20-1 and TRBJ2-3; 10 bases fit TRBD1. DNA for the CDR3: TGCAGTACCGGGGACAGGGGTTGGCCAGATACGCAGTATTTT. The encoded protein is CSTGDRGWPDTQYF.